The TCR beta chain described here comes from a study of blood T cell repertoires in COVID-19. Study-wide context: The analysed material was cDNA or gDNA that came from T cells, B-cell-depleted T cells, or PBMCs.

Germline loops: CDR1 SGHVS, CDR2 FNYEAQ. Between the trimmed V and J ends, which lost 0 bases and 4 bases, there was a span of 10 bases. CDR3 length: 16 amino acids. Sequencing was performed with immunoSEQ multiplex PCR; in TCRdb, only in-frame clones are kept and a portion is missing. The table lists hundreds of thousands of clones, roughly 87% of them singletons. Individuals aged about 18 to 89 years were recruited from 24 US areas. The sample consisted of PBMCs or T cells enriched from blood (not recorded which). This sequence joins TRBV7-6 and TRBJ2-6; tentatively, D is TRBD1 (6 bases). The clonotype originates from a woman under 40 who had recovered from COVID-19. The CDR3 coding sequence is TGTGCCAGCAGCTTAGCAGGGGGAACCGGGGCCAACGTCCTGACTTTC. Translated, it gives CASSLAGGTGANVLTF.